Listed below are T cell receptor beta chains from one sample, sequenced in a study of OX40 agonist ivuxolimab in advanced cancers. Sequenced by immunoSEQ multiplex PCR; TCRdb stores in-frame clones only, minus some. The sample contains 75,000 to 90,000 clones, around nine tenths of which appear only once. The material sequenced was CD4+ or CD8+ T cells sorted from blood, taken in a trial of the OX40 agonist ivuxolimab. These receptors were obtained from an adult with an advanced solid tumor such as melanoma, head and neck, liver or kidney cancer. Both conserved end residues are part of each CDR3. D genes are given only for firm matches. Size values are once, few and many counts, or a class for expanded clones, and some rows have none.

v_call: TRBV15; clone_size: -; j_call: TRBJ2-4; d_call: -; cdr3_nt: TGTGCCACCAGCAGAGCCCGAGGCAGGGAAAACATTCAGTACTTC; cdr3_aa: CATSRARGRENIQYF
v_call: TRBV5-6; clone_size: -; j_call: TRBJ1-1; d_call: -; cdr3_nt: TGTGCCAGCAGCCCGTTAGGGGGGCTGAACACTGAAGCTTTCTTT; cdr3_aa: CASSPLGGLNTEAFF
v_call: TRBV6-5; clone_size: -; j_call: TRBJ2-1; d_call: -; cdr3_nt: TGTGCCAGCCAAGCCGGGGGGCGAAGCAATGAGCAGTTCTTC; cdr3_aa: CASQAGGRSNEQFF
v_call: TRBV5-4; clone_size: -; j_call: TRBJ1-3; d_call: -; cdr3_nt: TGTGCCAGCAGCTTCGGGGGAAGCTCTGGAAACACCATATATTTT; cdr3_aa: CASSFGGSSGNTIYF
v_call: TRBV5-1; clone_size: -; j_call: TRBJ1-2; d_call: TRBD1; cdr3_nt: TGCGCCAGCAGCTTGGAGGGCAGGGGGGCTTATGGCTACACCTTC; cdr3_aa: CASSLEGRGAYGYTF
v_call: TRBV6-5; clone_size: many; j_call: TRBJ1-2; d_call: TRBD1; cdr3_nt: TGTGCCAGCAGCCTGGACAGGGCAATCTATGGCTACACCTTC; cdr3_aa: CASSLDRAIYGYTF
v_call: TRBV19; clone_size: -; j_call: TRBJ1-5; d_call: -; cdr3_nt: TGTGCCAGTAGGTTACAGGAGAGTAGCAATCAGCCCCAGCATTTT; cdr3_aa: CASRLQESSNQPQHF
v_call: TRBV7-5; clone_size: -; j_call: TRBJ1-1; d_call: -; cdr3_nt: TGTGTCAGAAGCTTGGGGGTTTTAGGAGCTTTCTTT; cdr3_aa: CVRSLGVLGAFF
v_call: TRBV10-3; clone_size: -; j_call: TRBJ2-3; d_call: TRBD1; cdr3_nt: TGTGCCATCAGTCCCGGGACAGGGAGCACAGATACGCAGTATTTT; cdr3_aa: CAISPGTGSTDTQYF
v_call: TRBV5-4; clone_size: -; j_call: TRBJ1-1; d_call: TRBD1; cdr3_nt: TGTGCCAGCAGCCGTCGACAGGGGGTAGATTTGAACACTGAAGCTTTCTTT; cdr3_aa: CASSRRQGVDLNTEAFF
v_call: TRBV7-3; clone_size: -; j_call: TRBJ2-3; d_call: -; cdr3_nt: TGTGCCAGCAGCTTAACGGCGCTAGCCACAGATACGCAGTATTTT; cdr3_aa: CASSLTALATDTQYF
v_call: TRBV5-8; clone_size: -; j_call: TRBJ2-2; d_call: TRBD1; cdr3_nt: TGTGCCAGCAGCTCGATCCGGGACAGGGGGATCGGGGAGCTGTTTTTT; cdr3_aa: CASSSIRDRGIGELFF
v_call: TRBV5-1; clone_size: -; j_call: TRBJ2-1; d_call: -; cdr3_nt: TGCGCCAGCAGCTTTGTTCCCTCGGGGACTTCCTACAATGAGCAGTTCTTC; cdr3_aa: CASSFVPSGTSYNEQFF
v_call: TRBV7-8; clone_size: -; j_call: TRBJ2-3; d_call: -; cdr3_nt: TGTGCCAGCAGCCTAAGAGATACGCAGTATTTT; cdr3_aa: CASSLRDTQYF
v_call: TRBV9; clone_size: -; j_call: TRBJ1-3; d_call: -; cdr3_nt: TGTGCCAGCAGCGCTTCCGAAGGAAACACCATATATTTT; cdr3_aa: CASSASEGNTIYF